This T cell receptor (beta chain) derives from a study of Graves' ophthalmopathy and Graves' hyperthyroidism. This clonotype was seen repeatedly, ten times or more. With 2 bases removed from V and 2 bases from J, the gap between germline ends came to 9 bases. From germline, CDR1 is KGHDR and CDR2 SFDVKD. This CDR3 is 15 amino acids long. Transcripts of RNA were the source for amplifying TCR beta CDR3 regions. The workflow started with a first-round RT-PCR run with HTBI primers and then moved on to a second-round multiplex PCR. From the multiplex PCR reads, TCRdb called clonotypes with MiXCR, one entry per CDR3 protein. The table shows a few hundred thousand distinct CDR3 sequences, with 39% occurring only once.

This chain uses TRBV24-1 with TRBJ1-5; D is unresolved. The receptor was derived from an adult man with Graves' hyperthyroidism. Material: peripheral blood or thyroid tissue (not recorded which). The CDR3: CATSDSRVGNQPQHF. The CDR3 nucleotides read TGTGCCACCAGTGATTCACGGGTTGGCAATCAGCCCCAGCATTTT.